This T cell receptor (beta chain) was found in a study of shared clonotypes between healthy human individuals. Here immunoSEQ multiplex PCR was the method, and the copy in TCRdb shows in-frame clones only, minus some. This sample carries more than 1,200,000 clones, less than 99% of them seen once, and the ten largest clones take about 0.35%. The CDR3 has 11 amino acids. Germline V gene sequence: CDR1 WSHSY, CDR2 SAAADI. V lost 5 bases, J lost 8 bases, and 7 bases lay in between. The specimen sequenced was naive CD4+ T cells sorted from blood. Subset given: CD45RA+ positively selected. This chain connects TRBV10-2 to TRBJ2-1; D is possibly TRBD1 (5 bases). This TCR derives from a young man in good health. The CDR3 loop reads CASSPRDEQFF. CDR3 bases: TGCGCCAGCAGTCCCAGGGATGAGCAGTTCTTC.